A few counts support the clone carrying this T cell receptor beta chain. The target antigen is unknown. The sample belongs to a study of CD8+ T cells in alopecia areata. Study-wide background: Tofacitinib lasted 6 to 18 months, then 6 months off drug.

Germline CDR1 and CDR2: SNHLY and FYNNEI. The V and J ends lost 8 bases and 5 bases respectively, with 19 bases between them. The length of the CDR3 is 15 residues. The study's findings and limits: One nonresponder leaves baseline CD8+ expansion's link to response uncertain.

The treatment denotes: oral pan-JAK inhibitor, 5-10 mg twice daily. Extracted RNA was reverse transcribed, and the resulting cDNA served as sequencing template. Data came from immunoSEQ multiplex PCR; TCRdb stores just in-frame clones and leaves some out. In the table there are 150,000 to 200,000 clones, 58% of which are singletons. This chain links TRBV2 with TRBJ2-1; tentative D call: TRBD2 (6 bases). The specimen comprised CD4+ T cells sorted from blood, sampled at approximately week 60, from a patient treated with tofacitinib. This clonotype was sampled from a human donor with alopecia areata. The CDR3, as DNA: TGTGCCAGCCATACCGGGAGACGACTGGACAATGAGCAGTTCTTC. Amino acid sequence: CASHTGRRLDNEQFF.